This entry lists 7 T cell receptor beta chains sequenced from one sample in a study of glioma-infiltrating T cells after dendritic cell vaccination (dated by TCRdb to 2016 to 2017). Library construction relied on the immunoSEQ multiplex PCR assay. This is the immuneACCESS table as TCRdb keeps it, with only in-frame sequences that have V and J called. A part of the clones is gone; compared with another copy, unresolved V genes explain less than half, and the rest is unexplained. This sample gives 75,000 to 100,000 clones in total; over 60% of them show up just once. The ten most abundant clones make up around 5.4% of the sample. Source: blood, taken before dendritic cell vaccination. The receptors derive from a human donor with glioblastoma.

A single count supports this clone. The rearrangement uses TRBV6-1 and TRBJ1-1; D might be TRBD1 (6 bases). The CDR3 sequence is 14 residues long. Germline V CDR1 and CDR2: MNHNS, SASEGT. Trimming shortened V by 4 bases and J by 2 bases, and 11 bases separated the two germline ends. The CDR3 loop is CASSGYRANTEAFF. In nucleotides, the CDR3 is TGTGCCAGCAGTGGGTACAGGGCCAACACTGAAGCTTTCTTT.

V gene TRBV6-5 combines with J gene TRBJ1-1, with unresolved D. This CDR3 contains 13 residues. CDR1 is MNHEY, CDR2 SVGAGI, per germline. Trimming left V 4 bases short and J 0 bases short, with 6 bases between. DNA of the CDR3: TGTGCCAGCAGTTCGGAGTTGAACACTGAAGCTTTCTTT. Amino acids: CASSSELNTEAFF.

The V gene is TRBV5-6, the J gene TRBJ2-3, with D perhaps TRBD1 (5 bases). V shed 0 bases and J shed 2 bases, with 13 bases lying between them. Germline CDR1 SGHDT, CDR2 YYEEEE. The CDR3 length is 16 residues. The CDR3, as DNA: TGTGCCAGCAGCTTGGGCAGGGCCGGATACACAGATACGCAGTATTTT. As protein: CASSLGRAGYTDTQYF.

The chain links TRBV7-9 to TRBJ1-3; D is perhaps TRBD1 (6 bases). Germline V gene data show CDR1 as SEHNR and CDR2 as FQNEAQ (reference sequence). Trimming pared 3 bases from V and 5 bases from J, leaving 17 bases between. The CDR3 contains 16 residues. CDR3 protein: CASSFEGGARRNTIYF. CDR3 nucleotides: TGTGCCAGCAGCTTCGAGGGGGGGGCCAGGAGAAACACCATATATTTT.

A few counts support this clone. V is TRBV7-2 and J is TRBJ1-6; D perhaps matches TRBD1 (6 bases). The germline V gene has CDR1 SGHTA and CDR2 FQGNSA. The germline V and J ends were trimmed by 4 bases and 7 bases, with 14 bases remaining between them. The CDR3 runs 15 residues. The CDR3 sequence is CASSSLWTANSPLHF. Written as DNA, the CDR3 is TGTGCCAGCAGCTCGCTCTGGACAGCCAATTCACCCCTCCACTTT.

This CDR3 is CASSPRTAGPSYEQYF. Here the CDR3 DNA reads TGTGCCAGCTCACCCAGGACAGCCGGACCTTCCTACGAGCAGTACTTC. The rearrangement uses TRBV18 and TRBJ2-7; TRBD1 might be the D (6 bases). The CDR3 runs 16 residues. Germline V gene lookup returns CDR1 KGHSH and CDR2 LQKENI. V was cut by 3 bases and J by 1 base, with 16 bases left in between.

The chain employs TRBV4-1 and TRBJ1-5; 7 bases align to TRBD1. Germline V lookup: CDR1 MGHRA, CDR2 YSYEKL. Trimming removed 2 bases from V and 6 bases from J; junction bases left unmatched: 7. The CDR3 extends over 15 amino acids. The CDR3 nucleotides are TGCGCCAGCAGCCAAAAGACAGGGTCCCCTCAGCCCCAGCATTTT. This gives the protein CASSQKTGSPQPQHF.